These T cell receptor beta chains were read from a single sample in a study of T cells in Graves' hyperthyroidism and ophthalmopathy. Via MiXCR, TCRdb re-called the multiplex PCR reads, giving one row per CDR3 protein. The repertoire holds about 540,000 distinct CDR3 sequences, with about half as singletons. The sequencing input was peripheral blood or thyroid tissue (not recorded which). These receptors originate from a young woman with Graves' hyperthyroidism. Each CDR3 is given with its conserved first and last residue. D genes are given only for firm matches. The listing skips clone size in some rows; elsewhere it reads once, few, many or a size class.

>.|TRBV7-9|.|TRBJ1-3
CASSDNTRNPGNTIYF
TGTGCCAGCAGCGATAACACGCGGAACCCTGGAAACACCATATATTTT
>.|TRBV20-1|.|TRBJ1-5
CSARGLRGNQPQHF
TGCAGTGCTAGGGGGTTGAGGGGCAATCAGCCCCAGCATTTT
>.|TRBV7-3|TRBD1|TRBJ2-2
CASNPRTGGTGELFF
TGTGCCAGCAACCCAAGGACAGGGGGTACCGGGGAGCTGTTTTTT
>.|TRBV5-1|.|TRBJ2-2
CASSWLGQSGELFF
TGCGCCAGCAGCTGGCTTGGACAGTCCGGGGAGCTGTTTTTT
>.|TRBV20-1|TRBD1|TRBJ1-5
CSARDLGRGRSNQPQHF
TGCAGTGCTAGAGATCTAGGCAGGGGGCGAAGCAATCAGCCCCAGCATTTT
>.|TRBV7-4|.|TRBJ1-2
CASSFGRDSGYTF
TGTGCCAGCAGTTTCGGCAGGGATAGTGGCTACACCTTC
>few|TRBV5-1|.|TRBJ1-6
CASSLEPKGGRSLHF
TGCGCCAGCAGCCTGGAACCGAAGGGAGGAAGATCCCTCCACTTT
>.|TRBV29-1|.|TRBJ1-1
CSVEEGVLMNTEAFF
TGCAGCGTTGAAGAGGGGGTGCTTATGAACACTGAAGCTTTCTTT
>few|TRBV20-1|.|TRBJ2-7
CSARPSGRLSYEQYF
TGCAGTGCTAGGCCCTCGGGCCGCCTCTCCTACGAGCAGTACTTC
>many|TRBV2|.|TRBJ1-2
CASSPGYDYGYTF
TGTGCCAGCAGTCCGGGTTACGACTATGGCTACACCTTC
>.|TRBV6-1|.|TRBJ2-5
CASSDSKVTQYF
TGTGCCAGCAGCGACTCAAAAGTGACCCAGTACTTC
>.|TRBV29-1|TRBD2|TRBJ2-1
CSARTSGRANEQFF
TGCAGCGCCCGTACCAGCGGGAGGGCTAATGAGCAGTTCTTC
>.|TRBV19|.|TRBJ1-4
CASSIVGRTNEKLFF
TGTGCCAGTAGTATAGTGGGGCGAACTAATGAAAAACTGTTTTTT
>.|TRBV9|.|TRBJ2-7
CASSVGKGGYEQYF
TGTGCCAGCAGCGTAGGAAAAGGGGGCTACGAGCAGTACTTC
>few|TRBV12-3/TRBV12-4|TRBD2|TRBJ2-5
CASSQAASGWETQYF
TGTGCCAGCAGCCAAGCGGCTAGCGGATGGGAGACCCAGTACTTC
>.|TRBV29-1|.|TRBJ1-2
CSVEEAIGTQSNYGYTF
TGCAGCGTTGAAGAAGCGATTGGGACACAATCTAACTATGGCTACACCTTC
>.|TRBV19|.|TRBJ1-6
CTSRTDRWNNSPLHF
TGTACCAGTAGGACGGACCGATGGAATAATTCACCCCTCCACTTT
>many|TRBV7-9|.|TRBJ1-2
CASSLGRGRDGYTF
TGTGCCAGCAGCTTGGGTCGGGGGCGAGATGGCTACACCTTC
>many|TRBV7-9|TRBD1|TRBJ1-2
CASSLQGYGYTF
TGCGCCAGCAGCTTACAGGGGTATGGCTACACCTTC
>.|TRBV20-1|.|TRBJ2-5
CSARDSGADQETQYF
TGCAGTGCTAGAGATTCGGGGGCGGACCAAGAGACCCAGTACTTC
>.|TRBV3-1|.|TRBJ1-2
CASSQVLGYGYTF
TGTGCCAGCAGCCAGGTTTTGGGCTATGGCTACACCTTC